This T cell receptor (beta chain) stems from a study of cytotoxic CD8 clonotypes in ibrutinib-treated CLL. Findings and caveats of the study: Clonality went up at ibrutinib response and then declined back toward baseline at progression. Public clonotypes, an uncommon group, contracted or remained stable on treatment.

Between the trimmed V and J ends, which lost 4 bases and 4 bases, there was a span of 7 bases. Germline values: CDR1 MNHNY, CDR2 SVGAGI (reference sequence). The length of the CDR3 is 12 residues. Comments on this clone: Antigen specificity is unknown.

Investigators sought sequencing depths of between 1 in 200,000 and 1 in 1 million T cells. Sequencing used immunoSEQ multiplex PCR; TCRdb keeps in-frame clones, though not all of them. The sample contains roughly 51,000 clones, approximately 50% of which appear only once. The chain carries TRBV6-6 and TRBJ1-2, with D possibly being TRBD1 (5 bases). Sequencing used PBMCs, obtained after 12 months of ibrutinib treatment. The receptor was isolated from a human donor with chronic lymphocytic leukemia. In DNA form, the CDR3 reads TGTGCCAGCAGTTTGACAGTCTATGGCTACACCTTC. It codes for CASSLTVYGYTF.